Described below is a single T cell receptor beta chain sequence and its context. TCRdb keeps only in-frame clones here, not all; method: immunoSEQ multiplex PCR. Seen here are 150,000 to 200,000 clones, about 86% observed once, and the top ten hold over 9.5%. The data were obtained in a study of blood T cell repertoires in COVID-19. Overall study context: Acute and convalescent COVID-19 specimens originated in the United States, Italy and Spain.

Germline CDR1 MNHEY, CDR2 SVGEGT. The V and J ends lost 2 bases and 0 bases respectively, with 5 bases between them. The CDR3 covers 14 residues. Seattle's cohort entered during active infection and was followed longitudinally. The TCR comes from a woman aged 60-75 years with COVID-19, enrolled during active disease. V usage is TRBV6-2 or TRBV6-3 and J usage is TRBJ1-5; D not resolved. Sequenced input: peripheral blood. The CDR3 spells CASSYGTSNQPQHF. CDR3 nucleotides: TGTGCCAGCAGTTACGGCACTAGCAATCAGCCCCAGCATTTT.